A selection of T cell receptor beta chains follows, all from one sample in a study of blood T cell repertoires in COVID-19. Libraries were prepared by immunoSEQ multiplex PCR; TCRdb keeps only in-frame clonotypes and omits some of them. Of hundreds of thousands of clones detected, roughly 82% appear once; the ten largest clones hold approximately 5%. The sample comprised peripheral blood. The source of these receptors is a woman at least 80 years old with active or convalescent COVID-19. Both conserved end residues are part of each CDR3. The order of the fields is J gene, D gene, V gene, CDR3 length, clone size, CDR3 protein, CDR3 DNA. A D gene is named only where the DNA matches it firmly. Expanded clones are given a class, and other clones once, few, many or no size at all.

TRBJ2-7 TRBD2 TRBV6-4 14 NA CASTIAGSSYEQYF TGTGCCAGCACAATAGCGGGAAGCTCCTACGAGCAGTACTTC
TRBJ1-2 NA TRBV27 14 NA CASSSARQAWGYTF TGTGCCAGCAGTTCAGCCCGGCAGGCTTGGGGCTACACCTTC
TRBJ1-5 TRBD1 TRBV5-6 16 NA CASSLGQGRSNQPQHF TGTGCCAGCAGCTTAGGACAGGGGAGAAGCAATCAGCCCCAGCATTTT
TRBJ2-5 TRBD2 TRBV5-1 16 once CASSLVPSSGQETQYF TGCGCCAGCAGCTTGGTCCCCTCTAGCGGCCAAGAGACCCAGTACTTC
TRBJ2-3 NA TRBV7-2 16 once CASSPLGAGSTDTQYF TGTGCCAGCAGCCCCCTCGGGGCGGGGAGCACAGATACGCAGTATTTT
TRBJ2-2 TRBD1 TRBV6-4 14 NA CASSGQGATGELFF TGTGCCAGCAGCGGACAGGGGGCGACCGGGGAGCTGTTTTTT
TRBJ1-1 NA TRBV19 13 NA CASSIGPQRGAFF TGTGCCAGTAGTATCGGACCCCAAAGGGGAGCTTTCTTT
TRBJ1-1 NA TRBV7-9 12 NA CASSSQYTEAFF TGTGCCAGCAGCTCCCAATACACTGAAGCTTTCTTT
TRBJ1-1 NA TRBV12-3/TRBV12-4 12 NA CASNVGGIEAFF TGTGCCAGCAACGTCGGGGGGATAGAAGCTTTCTTT
TRBJ2-2 NA TRBV15 15 NA CATSRELANTGELFF TGTGCCACCAGCAGAGAACTCGCGAACACCGGGGAGCTGTTTTTT
TRBJ2-2 NA TRBV29-1 12 NA CSAGQNTGELFF TGCAGCGCGGGACAGAACACCGGGGAGCTGTTTTTT
TRBJ2-3 NA TRBV5-4 14 NA CASSSRVATDTQYF TGTGCCAGCAGCTCCCGGGTTGCCACAGATACGCAGTATTTT
TRBJ2-5 NA TRBV7-9 8 NA CAIAAQYF TGTGCCATAGCGGCCCAGTACTTC
TRBJ1-5 NA TRBV15 13 NA CATGWGRAEPQHF TGTGCCACCGGTTGGGGGAGGGCCGAGCCCCAGCATTTT
TRBJ1-1 NA TRBV29-1 17 NA CSVEPPRGRGQNTEAFF TGCAGCGTTGAACCACCCAGGGGTAGAGGCCAGAACACTGAAGCTTTCTTT
TRBJ2-3 TRBD2 TRBV4-2 17 NA CASSSSGSMPATDTQYF TGTGCCAGCAGCTCAAGCGGGAGTATGCCGGCGACAGATACGCAGTATTTT
TRBJ1-4 NA TRBV3-1/TRBV3-2 16 NA CASSQLGRGAFEKLFF TGTGCCAGCAGCCAATTAGGCAGGGGCGCGTTTGAAAAACTGTTTTTT
TRBJ2-1 NA TRBV5-8 14 NA CASNGGRDYNEQFF TGTGCCAGCAACGGTGGGCGCGATTACAATGAGCAGTTCTTC
TRBJ2-5 TRBD1 TRBV5-4 16 NA CASSSEETGGKETQYF TGTGCCAGCAGCTCCGAGGAGACAGGGGGAAAGGAGACCCAGTACTTC
TRBJ2-7 NA TRBV28 15 NA CASIPRQSSSYEQYF TGTGCCAGCATTCCGCGACAGTCCAGCTCCTACGAGCAGTACTTC
TRBJ2-1 NA TRBV9 15 NA CASSFGGSSYNEQFF TGTGCCAGCAGCTTCGGGGGAAGCTCCTACAATGAGCAGTTCTTC
TRBJ2-5 TRBD2 TRBV29-1 14 NA CSVWEVSGGETQYF TGCAGCGTCTGGGAGGTTAGCGGGGGAGAGACCCAGTACTTC
TRBJ2-3 TRBD2 TRBV7-7 16 once CASSLLTGGGPDTQYF TGTGCCAGCAGCTTACTGACGGGGGGGGGCCCAGATACGCAGTATTTT
TRBJ2-7 TRBD2 TRBV5-4 16 NA CASSVGLAGAGPEQYF TGTGCCAGCAGCGTAGGACTAGCGGGAGCAGGCCCCGAGCAGTACTTC
TRBJ2-4 TRBD1 TRBV7-9 16 NA CASSSRGDRGLHIQYF TGTGCCAGCAGCTCCCGTGGGGACAGGGGATTGCACATTCAGTACTTC
TRBJ1-6 TRBD1 TRBV18 17 NA CASSPVRRGLTNSPLHF TGTGCCAGCTCACCGGTCAGGAGGGGGCTCACAAATTCACCCCTCCACTTT
TRBJ1-6 TRBD1 TRBV28 15 NA CASSPRDRGDSPLHF TGTGCCAGCAGTCCCCGGGACAGGGGGGATTCACCCCTCCACTTT
TRBJ2-5 NA TRBV29-1 15 NA CSVVRGLRMVETQYF TGCAGCGTTGTCCGGGGACTTCGAATGGTAGAGACCCAGTACTTC
TRBJ2-7 NA TRBV18 12 NA CASSPSIYEQYF TGTGCCAGCTCACCTAGTATTTACGAGCAGTACTTC
TRBJ1-4 NA TRBV2 15 once CASRGGGQANEKLFF TGTGCCAGCAGGGGGGGAGGGCAGGCTAATGAAAAACTGTTTTTT
TRBJ2-7 NA TRBV6-6 13 NA CASSPDSYYEQYF TGTGCCAGCAGTCCTGACTCTTACTACGAGCAGTACTTC
TRBJ1-2 NA TRBV28 15 few CASSFRTGRAIGYTF TGTGCCAGCAGTTTCAGAACAGGGAGGGCCATTGGCTACACCTTC
TRBJ2-7 TRBD1 TRBV4-2 15 NA CASSPGQESSYEQYF TGTGCCAGCAGCCCCGGACAGGAGAGCTCCTACGAGCAGTACTTC
TRBJ2-5 TRBD1 TRBV5-1 14 NA CASSQLTGGETQYF TGCGCCAGCAGCCAGCTTACAGGGGGAGAGACCCAGTACTTC
TRBJ2-1 TRBD2 TRBV2 15 NA CASTTGTSSYNEQFF TGTGCCAGCACAACCGGGACTAGTTCCTACAATGAGCAGTTCTTC